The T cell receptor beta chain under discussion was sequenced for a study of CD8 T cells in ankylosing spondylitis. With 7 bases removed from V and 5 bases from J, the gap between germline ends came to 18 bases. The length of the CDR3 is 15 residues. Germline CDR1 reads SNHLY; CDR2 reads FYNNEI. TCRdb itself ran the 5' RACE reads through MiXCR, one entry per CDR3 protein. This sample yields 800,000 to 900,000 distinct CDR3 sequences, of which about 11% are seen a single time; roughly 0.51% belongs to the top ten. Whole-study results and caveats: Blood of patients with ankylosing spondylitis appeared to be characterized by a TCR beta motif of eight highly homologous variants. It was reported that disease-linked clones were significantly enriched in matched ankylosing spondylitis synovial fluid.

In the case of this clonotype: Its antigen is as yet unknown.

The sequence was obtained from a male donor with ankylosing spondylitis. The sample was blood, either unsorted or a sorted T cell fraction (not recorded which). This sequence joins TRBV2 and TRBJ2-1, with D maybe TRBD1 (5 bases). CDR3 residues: CASIGTRTMNNEQFF. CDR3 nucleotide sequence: TGTGCCAGCATCGGTACCCGGACAATGAACAATGAGCAGTTCTTC.